This TCR beta chain comes out of a study of shared clonotypes between healthy human individuals. The germline CDR1 and CDR2 sequences are SNHLY and FYNNEI. This CDR3 is 15 amino acids long. The junction had 6 bases not matched to a gene; V was cut back by 4 bases and J by 3 bases. Note on this clone: What it binds is not known.

Naive CD8 cells were CD45RO-negative, positively selected for CCR7, excluding terminally differentiated effector memory CD45RA+ cells. Only in-frame clones appear in the TCRdb table, and some are missing; sequencing was by immunoSEQ multiplex PCR. The data show millions of clones, about 95% seen once. Study-level findings and limits: Memory subsets generally showed smaller estimated richness than naive subsets did.

Sequenced: naive CD8+ T cells sorted from blood. The chain links TRBV2 to TRBJ2-7; 10 nucleotides line up with TRBD1. The receptor was derived from a man aged 18 to 29 in good health. CDR3 sequence (DNA): TGTGCCAGCAGTGCTGACAGGGGGCTAAACTACGAGCAGTACTTC. It yields the protein CASSADRGLNYEQYF.